One TCR beta chain is described in this entry. Its specificity is unknown. CDR3 length: 16 amino acids. Per germline, CDR1 LNHDA and CDR2 SQIVND (reference sequence). V was clipped by 1 base and J by 3 bases; unmatched bases: 5. This entry comes from a study of T cell responses to AZD1222 COVID-19 vaccine. Study-level points and caveats: In a largely white British group with more females than males, clonal diversity was possibly underestimated. Repertoire samples came only from after the peak T cell response. Spike-specific TCR breadth and depth grew following two AZD1222 doses. A reported finding is that nearly half of spike-specific TCRs target unmutated variant regions.

The protocol was immunoSEQ multiplex PCR, while the TCRdb copy is restricted to in-frame clones and leaves out a portion. The sample shows roughly 100,000 clones, around 89% of them seen only once. The chain couples TRBV19 to TRBJ1-2; TRBD1 matches 10 bases. The sequences come from peripheral blood, collected on day 0 of AZD1222 vaccination. The clonotype was recovered from an adult in good health. The chain's CDR3 is CASSIGGTGVHYGYTF. For the CDR3, the DNA is TGTGCCAGTAGTATAGGAGGGACAGGGGTCCACTATGGCTACACCTTC.